These 32 T cell receptor beta chains share one sample of origin, sequenced in a study of blood T cell repertoires in COVID-19. TCRdb's table, derived via immunoSEQ multiplex PCR, lists solely in-frame clones and lacks some. Of 200,000 or so clones in the sample, 80% to 90% were seen once. The sequencing input was peripheral blood. The source of these receptors is a man aged 60 to 75 with acute or convalescent COVID-19.

The chain employs TRBV28 and TRBJ1-5; weak D call: TRBD1 (6 bases). This CDR3 region has 17 residues. The germline CDR1 and CDR2 sequences are MDHEN and SYDVKM. Trimming cost V 5 bases and J 7 bases, with 24 bases left between them. The CDR3 here is CASSHAPSTGLGQPQHF. Written as DNA, the CDR3 is TGTGCCAGCAGTCACGCCCCCTCAACAGGGCTGGGGCAGCCCCAGCATTTT.

V gene TRBV6-5 combines with J gene TRBJ2-7; D unresolved. The germline V and J ends were trimmed by 5 bases and 6 bases, with 14 bases remaining between them. This CDR3 comprises 13 residues. Looked up from germline, CDR1 is MNHEY and CDR2 is SVGAGI. The CDR3 DNA is TGTGCCAGCAGTCCGACAAAACTTAGCGAGCAGTACTTC. It yields the protein CASSPTKLSEQYF.

This clone was seen only a few times. V usage is TRBV7-2 and J usage is TRBJ1-4, with 7 positions matching TRBD1. Germline-derived CDR1 and CDR2 are SGHTA and FQGNSA. CDR3 length: 14 residues. V shed 5 bases, J shed 8 bases, and the junction held 8 bases outside the gene matches. The CDR3 DNA is TGTGCCAGCAGCCTCACAGGGGTAGGGGAAAAACTGTTTTTT. Translated, it gives CASSLTGVGEKLFF.

This clone was counted a single time. The genes are TRBV5-1 and TRBJ1-1; perhaps TRBD1 as D (5 bases). V gave up 3 bases and J gave up 4 bases, with 16 bases separating them. The germline V gene has CDR1 SGHRS and CDR2 YFSETQ. CDR3 size: 15 residues. The CDR3 DNA reads as TGCGCCAGCAGCTGGCTGGCGGGGGGGAGCACTGAAGCTTTCTTT. Encoded protein: CASSWLAGGSTEAFF.

The chain employs TRBV18 and TRBJ1-2, with a tentative D call TRBD1 (6 bases). This CDR3 contains 14 residues. The V end was cut by 3 bases, the J end by 3 bases, with 11 bases between. Germline CDR1 reads KGHSH; CDR2 reads LQKENI. CDR3 bases: TGTGCCAGCTCACCCGACAGGAACTACTATGGCTACACCTTC. Translated, it gives CASSPDRNYYGYTF.

The CDR3 sequence: CASNGGTGPGPLHF. The CDR3 DNA reads TGTGCCAGCAACGGTGGGACAGGCCCAGGACCCCTCCACTTT. The V and J genes are TRBV9 and TRBJ1-6; 8 bases match TRBD1. V dropped 6 bases and J dropped 12; count of bases not matched to a gene: 11. CDR3 size: 14 residues. CDR1 SGDLS and CDR2 YYNGEE come from the germline V gene.

This chain connects TRBV10-3 to TRBJ2-7; the D gene is possibly TRBD2 (5 bases). In germline, CDR1 is ENHRY, CDR2 SYGVKD. CDR3 length: 14 amino acids. Trimming took 7 bases from V and 2 from J, leaving 15 bases between them. The CDR3 reads CAITAVRETYEQYF. The CDR3 nucleotides read TGTGCCATCACGGCAGTACGGGAAACCTACGAGCAGTACTTC.

This clone was recorded a few times. This sequence joins TRBV5-1 and TRBJ1-2; 7 bases are a match to TRBD1. V dropped 4 bases and J dropped 2; count of bases not matched to a gene: 2. Per germline, CDR1 SGHRS and CDR2 YFSETQ. The CDR3 extends over 13 amino acids. Here the CDR3 DNA reads TGCGCCAGCAGCCAGGGACAGAACTATGGCTACACCTTC. Protein product: CASSQGQNYGYTF.

This chain uses TRBV3-1 (or the pseudogene TRBV3-2) with TRBJ1-3, with D maybe TRBD1 (6 bases). Per the germline V gene, CDR1 is LGHDT and CDR2 is YNNKEL (reference sequence). The V end was cut by 1 base, the J end by 1 base, with 11 bases between. The CDR3 length is 16 residues. The CDR3 sequence: CASSQGGDKSGNTIYF. In DNA form, the CDR3 reads TGTGCCAGCAGCCAAGGTGGGGACAAATCTGGAAACACCATATATTTT.

The gene calls are TRBV6-4 and TRBJ2-3; 8 bases are a match to TRBD2. V lost 0 bases and J lost 5; bases outside the gene matches: 10. The V gene's germline CDR1 is MRHNA and CDR2 SNTAGT. This CDR3 has 17 amino acids. The CDR3: CASSDSKREPARDTQYF. CDR3 coding DNA: TGTGCCAGCAGTGACTCTAAGCGGGAGCCGGCTCGAGATACGCAGTATTTT.

The chain couples TRBV5-6 to TRBJ2-7; 9 nucleotides agree with TRBD1. Germline V gives CDR1 SGHDT, CDR2 YYEEEE. V trimming: 1 base; J trimming: 5 bases; junction bases outside the gene matches: 7. The CDR3 extends over 15 amino acids. The CDR3 loop is CASSLRRTGVNEQYF. The CDR3 region has the DNA TGTGCCAGCAGCTTGAGGCGGACAGGGGTTAACGAGCAGTACTTC.

The chain uses TRBV6-5 and TRBJ2-7; 7 positions match TRBD1. This CDR3 is 14 amino acids long. Looked up from germline, CDR1 is MNHEY and CDR2 is SVGAGI. V lost 4 bases, J lost 0 bases, and 3 bases stayed unmatched. CDR3 coding DNA: TGTGCCAGCAGTTTGGACAGGAGCTCCTACGAGCAGTACTTC. It codes for CASSLDRSSYEQYF.

The gene calls are TRBV7-8 and TRBJ1-5; D uncertain. CDR3 length: 12 residues. The V gene's germline CDR1 is SGHVS and CDR2 FQNEAQ. Deletions cut 4 bases from V and 3 bases from J, with 4 bases between. CDR3 DNA: TGTGCCAGCAGCTCAATCAATCAGCCCCAGCATTTT. This codes for CASSSINQPQHF.

This rearrangement joins TRBV27 to TRBJ2-7, with TRBD2 matching 7 bases. CDR1 and CDR2 (germline): MNHEY, SMNVEV (reference sequence). The CDR3 is 15 residues long. The V segment lost 2 bases and the J segment 3 bases; nucleotides outside the gene matches: 7. For the CDR3, the DNA is TGTGCCAGCAGTTTAGCGGGAGCCCTACTCTACGAGCAGTACTTC. It yields the protein CASSLAGALLYEQYF.

This chain connects TRBV6-5 to TRBJ2-3; D unclear. The CDR3 consists of 14 residues. The V and J ends lost 0 bases and 6 bases respectively, with 10 bases between them. Germline V gives CDR1 MNHEY, CDR2 SVGAGI. As DNA, the CDR3 is TGTGCCAGCAGTTACTCGATTTTCGCGGATACGCAGTATTTT. Translating gives CASSYSIFADTQYF.

This chain links TRBV7-9 with TRBJ1-5; D may be TRBD1 (5 bases). Looked up from germline, CDR1 is SEHNR and CDR2 is FQNEAQ (reference sequence). V was trimmed by 3 bases and J by 0 bases, leaving 15 bases between them. The CDR3 has 17 residues. CDR3 protein: CASSLGGVAYSNQPQHF. The CDR3 region has the DNA TGTGCCAGCAGCTTGGGGGGGGTCGCGTATAGCAATCAGCCCCAGCATTTT.

The chain has TRBV11-2 and TRBJ1-4; D call uncertain. Germline assignment: CDR1 SGHAT and CDR2 FQNNGV. Trimming removed 6 bases from V and 12 bases from J, with 23 bases in between. The CDR3 is made up of 15 amino acids. CDR3 protein: CASSNRATGIGELFF. As DNA, the CDR3 is TGTGCCAGCAGTAACCGGGCAACGGGGATTGGGGAACTGTTTTTT.

This clone was observed a few times. This rearrangement joins TRBV7-2 to TRBJ2-4, with TRBD1 matching 7 bases. The germline V gene has CDR1 SGHTA and CDR2 FQGNSA. CDR3 size: 14 residues. V was pared by 5 bases and J by 7 bases, with 8 bases of the junction left unmatched. The CDR3 region has the DNA TGTGCCAGCAGCACAGGGGCCAGGGGGAACATTCAGTACTTC. It specifies CASSTGARGNIQYF.

The chain couples TRBV5-8 to TRBJ1-5; 8 nucleotides match TRBD1. The CDR3 has 14 amino acids. From germline, CDR1 is SGHTS and CDR2 YDEGEE. V was pared by 3 bases and J by 2 bases, with 1 base of the junction left unmatched. The CDR3 loop reads CASSSTGGNQPQHF. DNA of the CDR3: TGTGCCAGCAGCTCGACAGGGGGCAATCAGCCCCAGCATTTT.

The chain joins TRBV11-2 to TRBJ2-7, with 9 bases that match TRBD2. The CDR3 has 16 residues. The germline V gene encodes CDR1 SGHAT and CDR2 FQNNGV. Trimming took 1 base from V and 0 from J; bases not matched to a gene: 4. CDR3 nucleotides: TGTGCCAGCAGCTTAGTCGGCGGGAGGGCCTCCTACGAGCAGTACTTC. It yields the protein CASSLVGGRASYEQYF.

The chain couples TRBV27 to TRBJ1-5, with 7 bases identical to TRBD1. This CDR3 region has 17 residues. In germline, CDR1 is MNHEY, CDR2 SMNVEV (reference sequence). V lost 6 bases to trimming and J lost 0 bases; unmatched junction nucleotides: 11. The CDR3 DNA reads TGTGCCAGCAGAGCCGACAGGGCGGGGTATAGCAATCAGCCCCAGCATTTT. Translated, it gives CASRADRAGYSNQPQHF.

The V call is TRBV12-5, the J call TRBJ2-1; the match to TRBD2 covers 7 bases. The CDR3 is 16 amino acids. Germline CDR1 is LGHNT and CDR2 is FRNRAP. Trimming cost V 4 bases and J 9 bases; bases outside gene matches: 15. CDR3 sequence (DNA): TGTGCTAGTGGTTCATCCCCCCCGGGAGGAGCCATTGAGCAGTTCTTC. Protein sequence: CASGSSPPGGAIEQFF. The variable domain in full, completed from reference TRBV12-5 and TRBJ2-1, reads DARVTQTPRHKVTEMGQEVTMRCQPILGHNTVFWYRQTMMQGLELLAYFRNRAPLDDSGMPKDRFSAEMPDATLATLKIQPSEPRDSAVYFCASGSSPPGGAIEQFFGPGTRLTVL.

The chain links TRBV3-1 (or the pseudogene TRBV3-2) to TRBJ1-4; TRBD1 is a possible D gene (5 bases). V shed 5 bases and J shed 8 bases, with 15 bases lying between them. The V gene's germline CDR1 is LGHDT and CDR2 YNNKEL (reference sequence). This CDR3 is 14 amino acids long. The CDR3 coding sequence is TGTGCCAGCAGCTCCGGGGGGAAGGTCGAAAAACTGTTTTTT. As protein: CASSSGGKVEKLFF.

The rearrangement uses TRBV6-2 or TRBV6-3 and TRBJ1-4; D perhaps matches TRBD1 (6 bases). The CDR3 is 15 amino acids. Trimming pared 6 bases from V and 7 bases from J, leaving 18 bases between. CDR1 and CDR2 from the germline V gene are MNHEY and SVGEGT. The CDR3 nucleotides read TGTGCCAGCAGCCCCCGGGGGGCCGGTGGTGAAAAACTGTTTTTT. Amino acids: CASSPRGAGGEKLFF.

The chain is built from TRBV27 and TRBJ2-7; maybe TRBD1 (6 bases). The germline V gene encodes CDR1 MNHEY and CDR2 SMNVEV (reference sequence). With 1 base removed from V and 9 bases from J, the gap between germline ends came to 19 bases. This CDR3 region has 15 residues. DNA of the CDR3: TGTGCCAGCAGTTTATGGGCAGGGGCTGCTGTCAGGCAGTACTTC. Residues: CASSLWAGAAVRQYF.

The chain recombines TRBV19 with TRBJ1-2, with a weak D call TRBD1 (6 bases). V was clipped by 3 bases and J by 8 bases, with 13 bases between them. This CDR3 region has 13 residues. Germline V gene sequence: CDR1 LNHDA, CDR2 SQIVND (reference sequence). The CDR3 loop is CASSMWGGAGYTF. The CDR3 DNA reads as TGTGCCAGTAGTATGTGGGGGGGCGCCGGCTACACCTTC.

V is TRBV7-2 and J is TRBJ1-6, with D uncertain. V was clipped by 1 base and J by 4 bases, with 8 bases between them. The CDR3 sequence is 15 residues long. CDR1 and CDR2 from the germline V gene are SGHTA and FQGNSA. Here the CDR3 DNA reads TGTGCCAGCAGCTTAGATGCGAAGTATAATTCACCCCTCCACTTT. Protein sequence: CASSLDAKYNSPLHF. Combining the CDR3 with reference TRBV7-2 and TRBJ1-6 gives the whole variable domain GAGVSQSPSNKVTEKGKDVELRCDPISGHTALYWYRQSLGQGLEFLIYFQGNSAPDKSGLPSDRFSAERTGGSVSTLTIQRTQQEDSAVYLCASSLDAKYNSPLHFGNGTRLTVT.

The chain couples TRBV7-2 to TRBJ1-4; 8 positions match TRBD1. Trimming cost V 4 bases and J 7 bases; bases outside gene matches: 8. The germline V gene has CDR1 SGHTA and CDR2 FQGNSA. CDR3 length: 15 amino acids. CDR3 sequence (DNA): TGTGCCAGCAGCTCCCACAGGGGGACTGCTGAAAAACTGTTTTTT. Translation gives CASSSHRGTAEKLFF. Drawing the rest from reference TRBV7-2 and TRBJ1-4, the complete variable domain is GAGVSQSPSNKVTEKGKDVELRCDPISGHTALYWYRQSLGQGLEFLIYFQGNSAPDKSGLPSDRFSAERTGGSVSTLTIQRTQQEDSAVYLCASSSHRGTAEKLFFGSGTQLSVL.

This clone was observed a few times. This chain links TRBV18 with TRBJ1-1, with 8 bases aligning to TRBD1. Per germline, CDR1 KGHSH and CDR2 LQKENI. The CDR3 consists of 17 residues. Trimming took 1 base from V and 1 from J; bases not matched to a gene: 8. This CDR3 reads CASSPQDRGRANTEAFF. CDR3 sequence (DNA): TGTGCCAGCTCACCACAAGACAGGGGTCGGGCGAACACTGAAGCTTTCTTT.

The chain carries TRBV7-9 and TRBJ2-7, with TRBD2 identical over 13 bases. The CDR3 has 17 amino acids. Germline V CDR1 and CDR2: SEHNR, FQNEAQ (reference sequence). The V gene end was trimmed by 6 bases and the J gene end by 4 bases; junction bases not matched to a gene: 12. The DNA for the CDR3 is TGTGCCAGCAGTTTGACTAGCGGGAGGTCCAAGGGATACGAGCAGTACTTC. Encoded protein: CASSLTSGRSKGYEQYF. Complete variable domain (other parts from reference TRBV7-9 and TRBJ2-7): DTGVSQNPRHKITKRGQNVTFRCDPISEHNRLYWYRQTLGQGPEFLTYFQNEAQLEKSRLLSDRFSAERPKGSFSTLEIQRTEQGDSAMYLCASSLTSGRSKGYEQYFGPGTRLTVT.

The chain links TRBV12-5 to TRBJ2-4; 8 bases fit TRBD2. V shed 0 bases and J 1 base; nucleotides not matched to a gene: 14. Germline values: CDR1 LGHNT, CDR2 FRNRAP. The CDR3 contains 20 residues. CDR3 sequence (DNA): TGTGCTAGTGGTTTGGTACTGGGTAGCGGGAAGTATGGGGCCAAAAACATTCAGTACTTC. It encodes CASGLVLGSGKYGAKNIQYF. Using reference TRBV12-5 and TRBJ2-4 for the parts outside the CDR3, the full variable domain is DARVTQTPRHKVTEMGQEVTMRCQPILGHNTVFWYRQTMMQGLELLAYFRNRAPLDDSGMPKDRFSAEMPDATLATLKIQPSEPRDSAVYFCASGLVLGSGKYGAKNIQYFGAGTRLSVL.

CDR3 coding DNA: TGTGCCAGCAGCCGGTACCAACTAGCGGGGGAGGCGGGCGAGCAGTACTTC. Its translation is CASSRYQLAGEAGEQYF. The V and J genes are TRBV3-1 (or the pseudogene TRBV3-2) and TRBJ2-7; 11 bases map to TRBD2. V lost 4 bases to trimming and J lost 6 bases; unmatched junction nucleotides: 14. The length of the CDR3 is 17 residues. In germline, CDR1 is LGHDT, CDR2 YNNKEL (reference sequence).